What follows are 26 T cell receptor beta chains derived from one specimen sequenced in a study of T cell responses to AZD1222 COVID-19 vaccine. This table comes from immunoSEQ multiplex PCR, and its TCRdb copy is limited to in-frame clones, with some not included. The table includes 100,000 to 150,000 clones, about nine tenths detected once. The input for sequencing was peripheral blood, taken on day 0 of AZD1222 vaccination. These receptors were collected from an adult in good health.

This clone was found once. The V and J genes are TRBV7-2 and TRBJ1-4, with D possibly matching TRBD1 (5 bases). With 1 base removed from V and 7 bases from J, the gap between germline ends came to 10 bases. The CDR3 consists of 14 residues. Germline lookup yields CDR1 SGHTA and CDR2 FQGNSA. In DNA, the CDR3 is TGTGCCAGCAGCTTAGGGGGGTTCGTTGAAAAACTGTTTTTT. Encoded protein: CASSLGGFVEKLFF.

The CDR3 nucleotides read TGTGCCAGCAGCAAGAACAGGGAAGATGTTCAGCCCCAGCATTTT. As protein: CASSKNREDVQPQHF. The chain couples TRBV3-1 (or the pseudogene TRBV3-2) to TRBJ1-5; TRBD1 is a possible D gene (6 bases). CDR3 size: 15 residues. V was trimmed by 5 bases and J by 6 bases, leaving 17 bases between them. The germline CDR1 and CDR2 sequences are LGHDT and YNNKEL (reference sequence).

DNA for the CDR3: TGTGCCTGGAGCCGCAGGCAAAACACCATATATTTT. Amino acid sequence: CAWSRRQNTIYF. The rearrangement joins TRBV30 to TRBJ1-3; D is unresolved. Germline lookup yields CDR1 GTSNPN and CDR2 SVGIG (reference sequence). The germline V and J ends were trimmed by 3 bases and 6 bases, with 9 bases remaining between them. The CDR3 runs 12 residues.

The chain combines TRBV18 with TRBJ1-1, with D maybe TRBD1 (6 bases). Looked up from germline, CDR1 is KGHSH and CDR2 is LQKENI. The CDR3 has 16 amino acids. V was trimmed by 3 bases and J by 2 bases, leaving 16 bases between them. This CDR3 reads CASSPTLGGGNTEAFF. The CDR3 nucleotides are TGTGCCAGCTCACCTACCTTAGGGGGGGGAAACACTGAAGCTTTCTTT.

Only one count was recorded for this clone. The chain is built from TRBV7-2 and TRBJ1-5; unclear D gene. The CDR3 has 14 amino acids. Germline CDR1 is SGHTA and CDR2 is FQGNSA. The V end lost 4 bases, the J end lost 2 bases, and 9 bases lay between the germline ends. DNA for the CDR3: TGTGCCAGCAGCTCAAATAGCGGCAATCAGCCCCAGCATTTT. Residues: CASSSNSGNQPQHF.

The chain recombines TRBV28 with TRBJ1-1, with a weak D call TRBD1 (6 bases). V was shortened by 10 bases and J by 0 bases, with 15 bases between the two germline ends. Germline CDR1 and CDR2: MDHEN and SYDVKM. CDR3 length: 14 residues. CDR3 sequence reads: CAIASGQMNTEAFF. CDR3 DNA: TGTGCCATAGCAAGCGGACAGATGAACACTGAAGCTTTCTTT.

With regard to this clone: The germline gene is not matched at one end of the junction; a read error may be the cause. The V gene is TRBV7-8, the J gene TRBJ2-7, with TRBD1 identical over 7 bases. This CDR3 contains 14 residues. The germline V gene encodes CDR1 SGHVS and CDR2 FQNEAQ. In DNA, the CDR3 is TGTGCCAGCAGCTCCCCAGACGTTGACAGGGTTAGGGACTTC. It codes for CASSSPDVDRVRDF.

This clone was counted once. The chain couples TRBV13 to TRBJ1-3, with unresolved D. Germline CDR1 is PRHDT and CDR2 is FYEKMQ (reference sequence). V was trimmed by 1 base and J by 0 bases, leaving 4 bases between them. The CDR3 consists of 14 residues. CDR3 protein: CASSLDYSGNTIYF. For the CDR3, the DNA is TGTGCCAGCAGCTTAGACTACTCTGGAAACACCATATATTTT. The full variable domain, its missing parts supplied by reference TRBV13 and TRBJ1-3, is AAGVIQSPRHLIKEKRETATLKCYPIPRHDTVYWYQQGPGQDPQFLISFYEKMQSDKGSIPDRFSAQQFSDYHSELNMSSLELGDSALYFCASSLDYSGNTIYFGEGSWLTVV.

The chain has TRBV28 and TRBJ2-7; a possible D gene is TRBD1 (6 bases). CDR3 length: 15 amino acids. Per germline, CDR1 MDHEN and CDR2 SYDVKM. The V gene lost 3 bases and the J gene lost 4 bases, with 16 bases spanning the gap. In DNA form, the CDR3 reads TGTGCCAGCAGTTTGGACCTGATACAGGGTTACGAGCAGTACTTC. Encoded protein: CASSLDLIQGYEQYF.

V is TRBV11-2 and J is TRBJ2-7, with 7 nucleotides matching TRBD1. CDR3 length: 16 residues. V was clipped by 4 bases and J by 2 bases; unmatched bases: 11. The germline V gene encodes CDR1 SGHAT and CDR2 FQNNGV. The CDR3 region has the DNA TGTGCCAGCAGCTCCAAAATCCGGGACAGAACCTACGAGCAGTACTTC. Translated, it gives CASSSKIRDRTYEQYF. Combining the CDR3 with reference TRBV11-2 and TRBJ2-7 gives the whole variable domain EAGVAQSPRYKIIEKRQSVAFWCNPISGHATLYWYQQILGQGPKLLIQFQNNGVVDDSQLPKDRFSAERLKGVDSTLKIQPAKLEDSAVYLCASSSKIRDRTYEQYFGPGTRLTVT.

CDR3 loop: CASSHSRTGTVFPYF. The DNA for the CDR3 is TGTGCCAGCAGCCACTCCCGGACAGGGACGGTTTTTCCGTACTTC. V and J are TRBV6-2 or TRBV6-3 and TRBJ2-7; 8 bases line up with TRBD1. The CDR3 has 15 amino acids. Per germline, CDR1 MNHEY and CDR2 SVGEGT. V gave up 6 bases and J gave up 12 bases; unmatched junction bases: 19.

V is TRBV24-1 and J is TRBJ2-5; D unclear. CDR3 length: 11 residues. The germline V and J ends were trimmed by 5 bases and 5 bases, with 5 bases remaining between them. The germline CDR1 and CDR2 sequences are KGHDR and SFDVKD. CDR3 bases: TGTGCCACCAGTGTTGGGGAGACCCAGTACTTC. It encodes CATSVGETQYF.

This clone appeared a single time. The genes are TRBV7-2 and TRBJ1-2; the match to TRBD1 covers 7 bases. Germline V gene data show CDR1 as SGHTA and CDR2 as FQGNSA. This CDR3 is built from 15 residues. The V and J ends lost 3 bases and 2 bases, in that order; junction bases with no gene match: 6. Written as DNA, the CDR3 is TGTGCCAGCAGCTTGCCGGGACAGCCGAACTATGGCTACACCTTC. It specifies CASSLPGQPNYGYTF.

The chain recombines TRBV3-1 (or the pseudogene TRBV3-2) with TRBJ1-3; D unclear. The V gene lost 3 bases and the J gene lost 0 bases, with 15 bases spanning the gap. This CDR3 spans 17 amino acids. The germline V gene encodes CDR1 LGHDT and CDR2 YNNKEL (reference sequence). The CDR3 loop reads CASSQPSARSSGNTIYF. The CDR3 bases are TGTGCCAGCAGCCAGCCCTCCGCCCGGAGCTCTGGAAACACCATATATTTT.

The V call is TRBV5-1, the J call TRBJ2-7; 8 bases map to TRBD1. There are 16 residues in the CDR3. Unmatched junction bases numbered 7, after V lost 1 base and J lost 1 base. CDR1 and CDR2 from the germline V gene are SGHRS and YFSETQ. CDR3 DNA: TGCGCCAGCAGCTTGAGGGCAGGGGGCGTTTCCTACGAGCAGTACTTC. Its protein is CASSLRAGGVSYEQYF.

The chain carries TRBV19 and TRBJ1-1, with D unclear. CDR1 and CDR2 from the germline V gene are LNHDA and SQIVND (reference sequence). V lost 1 base and J lost 7, with 13 bases in between. The CDR3 is 14 residues long. The CDR3 is CASSIVIGGVEAFF. Written as DNA, the CDR3 is TGTGCCAGTAGTATAGTCATCGGTGGAGTTGAAGCTTTCTTT.

Regarding this clone: Other DNA variants within this sample encode the same CDR3. The V gene is TRBV4-3, the J gene TRBJ2-1, with D tentatively TRBD1 or TRBD2 (6 bases each). Deletions cut 5 bases from V and 11 bases from J, with 34 bases between. This CDR3 spans 19 amino acids. CDR1 and CDR2 (germline): LGHNA, YSLEER. This CDR3 reads CASSTTGTGGAAPRGQQFF. In DNA form, the CDR3 reads TGCGCCAGCAGCACTACTGGGACTGGGGGCGCAGCCCCGCGAGGGCAGCAGTTCTTC.

V is TRBV10-1 and J is TRBJ1-2, with D maybe TRBD1 (5 bases). Trimming pared 0 bases from V and 2 bases from J, leaving 16 bases between. The length of the CDR3 is 17 residues. Germline CDR1 WNHNN, CDR2 SYGVQD (reference sequence). The CDR3 DNA reads as TGCGCCAGCAGTGAGTCGTTTTCAGGGTATCTCAACTATGGCTACACCTTC. Its protein product is CASSESFSGYLNYGYTF.

CDR3 protein: CASSLRGLRPNTEAFF. The CDR3 DNA reads as TGTGCCAGCAGCTTGAGGGGGCTCCGACCGAACACTGAAGCTTTCTTT. This chain uses TRBV5-6 with TRBJ1-1; 7 positions match TRBD1. V shed 1 base, J shed 1 base, and the junction held 7 bases outside the gene matches. This CDR3 contains 16 residues. The germline V gene has CDR1 SGHDT and CDR2 YYEEEE.

The chain combines TRBV5-6 with TRBJ2-2; the D gene is possibly TRBD1 (6 bases). Trimming cost V 4 bases and J 6 bases, with 7 bases left between them. CDR1 is SGHDT, CDR2 YYEEEE, per germline. The CDR3 runs 12 residues. CDR3 coding DNA: TGTGCCAGCAGCCCAGGGGCCGGGGAGCTGTTTTTT. It yields the protein CASSPGAGELFF.

The V and J genes are TRBV30 and TRBJ1-1; D is perhaps TRBD1 (6 bases). The ends were cut back, 0 bases at V and 10 bases at J, with 15 bases in the middle. This CDR3 has 13 residues. Germline CDR1 GTSNPN, CDR2 SVGIG (reference sequence). The CDR3, as DNA: TGTGCCTGGAGTGTCGTCGAGGGGGGTAGAGCTTTCTTT. Translating it yields CAWSVVEGGRAFF.

This chain uses TRBV27 with TRBJ2-5; 7 nucleotides match TRBD2. The trim removed 0 bases at V and 4 bases at J, leaving 5 bases unmatched. This CDR3 spans 15 amino acids. Per the germline V gene, CDR1 is MNHEY and CDR2 is SMNVEV (reference sequence). In nucleotides, the CDR3 is TGTGCCAGCAGTTTATCGGGAGGGCCGAGAGAGACCCAGTACTTC. Its translation is CASSLSGGPRETQYF.

The chain combines TRBV19 with TRBJ1-2; 7 bases fit TRBD1. In germline, CDR1 is LNHDA, CDR2 SQIVND (reference sequence). V gave up 4 bases and J gave up 4 bases; unmatched junction bases: 6. The CDR3 spans 14 residues. CDR3: CASSTRDRTYGYTF. DNA of the CDR3: TGTGCCAGTAGTACCCGGGACAGAACCTATGGCTACACCTTC. Filled out from reference TRBV19 and TRBJ1-2, the complete variable domain reads DGGITQSPKYLFRKEGQNVTLSCEQNLNHDAMYWYRQDPGQGLRLIYYSQIVNDFQKGDIAEGYSVSREKKESFPLTVTSAQKNPTAFYLCASSTRDRTYGYTFGSGTRLTVV.

The rearrangement links TRBV6-6 to TRBJ2-7; TRBD1 is a possible D gene (7 bases). CDR1 MNHNY and CDR2 SVGAGI come from the germline V gene (reference sequence). Trimming took off 5 bases at V and 3 bases at J, with 14 bases between the two ends. CDR3 length: 14 amino acids. The CDR3, as DNA: TGTGCCAGCAGTCGCGGACAGGACTACTACGAGCAGTACTTC. This gives the protein CASSRGQDYYEQYF.

This clone was seen only a few times. The chain employs TRBV19 and TRBJ1-6; D is possibly TRBD1 (6 bases). CDR1 LNHDA and CDR2 SQIVND come from the germline V gene (reference sequence). The CDR3 spans 15 residues. The ends were cut back, 6 bases at V and 13 bases at J, with 22 bases in the middle. The CDR3: CASSLLRARGIPLHF. In DNA form, the CDR3 reads TGTGCCAGTAGCCTCCTACGCGCCAGGGGTATTCCCCTCCACTTT.

This rearrangement joins TRBV19 to TRBJ2-1; D is unresolved. This CDR3 region has 12 residues. The germline gives CDR1 LNHDA, CDR2 SQIVND (reference sequence). V lost 5 bases to trimming and J lost 8 bases, with 10 bases between them. CDR3 amino acids: CASSPRLDEQFF. The CDR3 coding sequence is TGTGCCAGTAGTCCCCGCCTCGATGAGCAGTTCTTC.